Listed below are T cell receptor beta chains from one sample, sequenced in a study of blood T cell repertoires in COVID-19. Some clones are missing from TCRdb's copy, which holds only in-frame ones; the method was immunoSEQ multiplex PCR. In the table there are 350,000 to 450,000 clones, 75% to 90% of which are singletons. The specimen was peripheral blood. These receptors were collected from a woman between 18 and 29 years old with acute or convalescent COVID-19. Each CDR3 is given with its conserved first and last residue. Fields, in order: CDR3 DNA, CDR3 protein, J gene, V gene, D gene, clone size. D genes are given only for firm matches. The size entry is marked missing in some rows and otherwise reads once, few, many or a size class.

cdr3_nt: TGCGCCAGCAGCCAAGAAGGACAGGGTGACCTCTACGAGCAGTACTTC
cdr3_aa: CASSQEGQGDLYEQYF
j_call: TRBJ2-7
v_call: TRBV4-1
d_call: TRBD1
clone_size: -

cdr3_nt: TGTGCCAGCAGCTCAATGAGCGGGGGCCCCTACAATGAGCAGTTCTTC
cdr3_aa: CASSSMSGGPYNEQFF
j_call: TRBJ2-1
v_call: TRBV5-6
d_call: TRBD2
clone_size: -

cdr3_nt: TGCGCCAGCAGTGAGTCGGACGGGGGGAAGGTAGTTTTTGGCAATCAGCCCCAGCATTTT
cdr3_aa: CASSESDGGKVVFGNQPQHF
j_call: TRBJ1-5
v_call: TRBV10-1
d_call: -
clone_size: -

cdr3_nt: TGTGCTAGTGGTTTGGGGTATACGGATAATTCACCCCTCCACTTT
cdr3_aa: CASGLGYTDNSPLHF
j_call: TRBJ1-6
v_call: TRBV12-5
d_call: -
clone_size: -

cdr3_nt: TGTGCCAGCAGTGACCCCCGGGACAGCCACAATGAGCAGTTCTTC
cdr3_aa: CASSDPRDSHNEQFF
j_call: TRBJ2-1
v_call: TRBV25-1
d_call: TRBD1
clone_size: -

cdr3_nt: TGTGCCAGTAGCCCCGGACAGGGTCGGGGCTACACCTTC
cdr3_aa: CASSPGQGRGYTF
j_call: TRBJ1-2
v_call: TRBV19
d_call: TRBD1
clone_size: few

cdr3_nt: TGCGCCAGCAGCTTAACCACCGGACTAGCGGGAGGGCCAAGGGACCGGGAGCTGTTTTTT
cdr3_aa: CASSLTTGLAGGPRDRELFF
j_call: TRBJ2-2
v_call: TRBV5-1
d_call: TRBD2
clone_size: -

cdr3_nt: TGCGCCAGCAATGACCCTTGGAGCTCCTATAATTCACCCCTCCACTTT
cdr3_aa: CASNDPWSSYNSPLHF
j_call: TRBJ1-6
v_call: TRBV10-2
d_call: -
clone_size: once

cdr3_nt: TGTGCCAGCAGCTCGACTAGCGGGAGGGCCGAAGAGCAGTTCTTC
cdr3_aa: CASSSTSGRAEEQFF
j_call: TRBJ2-1
v_call: TRBV7-9
d_call: TRBD2
clone_size: -

cdr3_nt: TGTGCCAGCAGTTTACAGGGGGTGGGCTACGAGCAGTACTTC
cdr3_aa: CASSLQGVGYEQYF
j_call: TRBJ2-7
v_call: TRBV27
d_call: TRBD1
clone_size: -

cdr3_nt: TGTGCCACTTCCCCCGGGATCTCCTACGAGCAGTACTTC
cdr3_aa: CATSPGISYEQYF
j_call: TRBJ2-7
v_call: TRBV28
d_call: -
clone_size: -

cdr3_nt: TGTGCCAGCAGCCGACGACAGGGTCATCAATCCTACGAGCAGTACTTC
cdr3_aa: CASSRRQGHQSYEQYF
j_call: TRBJ2-7
v_call: TRBV14
d_call: TRBD1
clone_size: -

cdr3_nt: TGTGCCAGCAGCTTCCTTAGCGGGGGGGCCCTCAATGAGCAGTTCTTC
cdr3_aa: CASSFLSGGALNEQFF
j_call: TRBJ2-1
v_call: TRBV7-2
d_call: TRBD2
clone_size: -

cdr3_nt: TGTGCCAGTAGTTTAAGGACCGGGACAGGGGGCAACACTGAAGCTTTCTTT
cdr3_aa: CASSLRTGTGGNTEAFF
j_call: TRBJ1-1
v_call: TRBV19
d_call: TRBD1
clone_size: -

cdr3_nt: TGTGCCAGCAGCTTACGCGTCGCGGGGGACTACGAGCAGTACTTC
cdr3_aa: CASSLRVAGDYEQYF
j_call: TRBJ2-7
v_call: TRBV7-4
d_call: TRBD2
clone_size: once

cdr3_nt: TGTGCCAGCAGCTTAGACATTTCTGGAAACACCATATATTTT
cdr3_aa: CASSLDISGNTIYF
j_call: TRBJ1-3
v_call: TRBV11-2
d_call: -
clone_size: -

cdr3_nt: TGTGCCAGCAGCTTGGCCCCCTCTACAGCCTCTGGAAACACCATATATTTT
cdr3_aa: CASSLAPSTASGNTIYF
j_call: TRBJ1-3
v_call: TRBV5-6
d_call: -
clone_size: -

cdr3_nt: TGTGCCAGTAGTACTCCGGGACAGGGGAGCACAGATACGCAGTATTTT
cdr3_aa: CASSTPGQGSTDTQYF
j_call: TRBJ2-3
v_call: TRBV19
d_call: TRBD1
clone_size: -

cdr3_nt: TGTGCCATCAGTACGGGACAGGGGGCAGGGTATGGCTACACCTTC
cdr3_aa: CAISTGQGAGYGYTF
j_call: TRBJ1-2
v_call: TRBV10-3
d_call: TRBD1
clone_size: -

cdr3_nt: TGTGCCAGCAGGTTCGGCGGGGGCTACACCTTC
cdr3_aa: CASRFGGGYTF
j_call: TRBJ1-2
v_call: TRBV6-5
d_call: -
clone_size: once